The 22 T cell receptor beta chains reported below all come from one sample, sequenced in a study of Tregs in tolerant kidney transplant recipients. Measured with immunoSEQ multiplex PCR; TCRdb has only the in-frame clones, and not every one. The table shows around 78,000 clones, with 85% to 95% occurring only once. The material sequenced was Tregs from blood, taken before the transplant. The source of these receptors is a human donor who received a combined kidney and bone marrow transplant.

This clone was counted once. The genes are TRBV4-1 and TRBJ2-2, with D possibly matching TRBD2 (6 bases). Germline-derived CDR1 and CDR2 are MGHRA and YSYEKL. V was cut by 1 base and J by 5 bases, with 14 bases left in between. CDR3 size: 16 residues. CDR3 DNA sequence: TGCGCCAGCAGCCAAGCCCCCGGGAGACAGACCGGGGAGCTGTTTTTT. This gives the protein CASSQAPGRQTGELFF.

J is TRBJ1-4 and V is TRBV7-9, with 7 bases fitting TRBD1. V trimming: 5 bases; J trimming: 6 bases; junction bases outside the gene matches: 9. The CDR3 totals 15 residues. Germline V gene sequence: CDR1 SEHNR, CDR2 FQNEAQ (reference sequence). This CDR3 is CASSPRQGFDEKLFF. CDR3 DNA: TGTGCCAGCAGCCCACGACAGGGCTTTGATGAAAAACTGTTTTTT. The full variable domain, in which reference TRBV7-9 and TRBJ1-4 provide the parts outside the CDR3, is DTGVSQNPRHKITKRGQNVTFRCDPISEHNRLYWYRQTLGQGPEFLTYFQNEAQLEKSRLLSDRFSAERPKGSFSTLEIQRTEQGDSAMYLCASSPRQGFDEKLFFGSGTQLSVL.

The rearrangement uses TRBV10-1 and TRBJ2-5, with TRBD1 matching over 7 bases. Germline V gene data show CDR1 as WNHNN and CDR2 as SYGVQD (reference sequence). V lost 6 bases, J lost 4 bases, and 11 bases stayed unmatched. The CDR3 is 15 residues long. The CDR3 DNA reads TGCGCCAGCAGCACAAGACAGGGTGGTGTAGAGACCCAGTACTTC. It specifies CASSTRQGGVETQYF.

The rearrangement uses TRBV11-2 and TRBJ1-3; no definite D call. CDR3 size: 14 residues. The V end was cut by 5 bases, the J end by 0 bases, with 8 bases between. CDR1 and CDR2 (germline): SGHAT, FQNNGV. Written as DNA, the CDR3 is TGTGCCAGCAGCGCCCAGTTCTCTGGAAACACCATATATTTT. Encoded protein: CASSAQFSGNTIYF.

CDR3 residues: CASSLGLLFPNEQFF. CDR3 in DNA: TGCGCCAGCAGCTTGGGACTCCTGTTCCCTAATGAGCAGTTCTTC. This chain joins TRBV5-1 and TRBJ2-1; D gene unclear. Germline V lookup: CDR1 SGHRS, CDR2 YFSETQ. Trimming removed 0 bases from V and 7 bases from J, with 14 bases in between. This CDR3 has 15 residues.

This clone was recorded only once. The CDR3 region is CASSLWKENTEAFF. The CDR3 DNA reads as TGTGCCAGCAGCCTCTGGAAGGAGAACACTGAAGCTTTCTTT. The chain employs TRBV7-2 and TRBJ1-1, with D hard to call. V was shortened by 5 bases and J by 1 base, with 11 bases between the two germline ends. The germline V gene has CDR1 SGHTA and CDR2 FQGNSA. The length of the CDR3 is 14 residues.

This clone was seen just once. This rearrangement joins TRBV9 to TRBJ2-3; a weak D match, TRBD1 (6 bases). This CDR3 is built from 14 residues. Trimming left V 3 bases short and J 5 bases short, with 13 bases between. Germline values: CDR1 SGDLS, CDR2 YYNGEE. CDR3 sequence: CASSGLQGVDTQYF. The CDR3 coding sequence is TGTGCCAGCAGCGGTTTACAGGGTGTAGATACGCAGTATTTT.

This clone was seen once. The J gene is TRBJ1-2, the V gene TRBV4-1, with D uncertain. Between the trimmed V and J ends, which lost 1 base and 2 bases, there was a span of 14 bases. The germline V gene has CDR1 MGHRA and CDR2 YSYEKL. There are 16 residues in the CDR3. The CDR3 DNA follows: TGCGCCAGCAGCCAAGGGGCCGCGAGGGCCAACTATGGCTACACCTTC. Protein: CASSQGAARANYGYTF.

This chain links TRBV15 with TRBJ1-4, with D unclear. V was cut by 0 bases and J by 4 bases, with 12 bases left in between. Germline CDR1 reads LNHNV; CDR2 reads YYDKDF (reference sequence). This CDR3 spans 16 amino acids. The CDR3 sequence: CATSRDAPGVNEKLFF. The DNA of the CDR3 is TGTGCCACCAGCAGAGACGCCCCGGGAGTTAATGAAAAACTGTTTTTT.

The chain combines TRBV7-9 with TRBJ1-1; D might be TRBD1 (5 bases). V lost 1 base and J lost 1, with 10 bases in between. The CDR3 spans 15 residues. Germline CDR1 SEHNR, CDR2 FQNEAQ (reference sequence). The CDR3 spells CASSLVTGQNTEAFF. In nucleotides, the CDR3 is TGTGCCAGCAGCTTAGTCACAGGCCAGAACACTGAAGCTTTCTTT.

The chain joins TRBV7-9 to TRBJ1-2; 7 bases are a match to TRBD1. V was clipped by 8 bases and J by 2 bases; unmatched bases: 5. The CDR3 loop spans 13 amino acids. Germline CDR1 is SEHNR and CDR2 is FQNEAQ (reference sequence). CDR3 nucleotides: TGTGCCAGCTGGGGACAGACAAACTATGGCTACACCTTC. Its protein is CASWGQTNYGYTF.

This clone was detected only a few times. The chain uses TRBV6-5 and TRBJ1-2; perhaps TRBD1 as D (6 bases). This CDR3 is 14 amino acids long. Per germline, CDR1 MNHEY and CDR2 SVGAGI. V gave up 6 bases and J gave up 7 bases, with 18 bases separating them. The CDR3 spells CASSRAQGKGGYTF. For the CDR3, the DNA is TGTGCCAGCAGCCGGGCCCAGGGGAAGGGTGGCTACACCTTC.

The V and J genes are TRBV27 and TRBJ1-1, with D possibly being TRBD1 (6 bases). This CDR3 has 13 residues. The V end was cut by 5 bases, the J end by 1 base, with 8 bases between. CDR1 is MNHEY, CDR2 SMNVEV, per germline (reference sequence). Written as DNA, the CDR3 is TGTGCCAGCAGTAAACAGGGGAACACTGAAGCTTTCTTT. Protein: CASSKQGNTEAFF.

V usage is TRBV6-5 and J usage is TRBJ2-5, with TRBD2 identical over 11 bases. In germline, CDR1 is MNHEY, CDR2 SVGAGI. The CDR3 spans 16 residues. The J segment lost 5 bases and the V segment lost 0 bases, leaving 5 bases of the junction unmatched. CDR3 in amino acids: CASSYSYPSGGETQYF. CDR3 in DNA: TGTGCCAGCAGTTACTCTTATCCTAGCGGGGGGGAGACCCAGTACTTC.

The chain couples TRBV13 to TRBJ2-7, with D maybe TRBD1 (7 bases). The CDR3 is made up of 16 amino acids. Germline CDR1 reads PRHDT; CDR2 reads FYEKMQ (reference sequence). Between the trimmed V and J ends, which lost 4 bases and 2 bases, there was a span of 18 bases. As DNA, the CDR3 is TGTGCCAGCAGCTCAGCCAGGGGGGACAGCGCCTACGAGCAGTACTTC. It is translated as CASSSARGDSAYEQYF.

The CDR3 DNA sequence: TGTGCCAGCACCCGCTTAGGCGGTGACTATGGCTACACCTTC. It specifies CASTRLGGDYGYTF. This rearrangement joins TRBV27 to TRBJ1-2; D ambiguous. Per the germline V gene, CDR1 is MNHEY and CDR2 is SMNVEV (reference sequence). The length of the CDR3 is 14 residues. The V gene lost 7 bases and the J gene lost 3 bases, with 15 bases spanning the gap.

The sample holds a few counts of this clone. The genes are TRBV19 and TRBJ2-7; tentatively, D is TRBD1 (5 bases). The germline gives CDR1 LNHDA, CDR2 SQIVND (reference sequence). Trimming stripped 3 bases from V and 1 base from J, with 13 bases between. The CDR3 is made up of 15 amino acids. This CDR3 reads CASSMDTQPSYEQYF. CDR3 in DNA: TGTGCCAGTAGTATGGACACCCAGCCTTCCTACGAGCAGTACTTC.

V is TRBV28 and J is TRBJ2-5, with 11 positions matching TRBD1. The closer fit of TRBJ2-7 to the DNA end suggests the J call may be wrong. Germline lookup yields CDR1 MDHEN and CDR2 SYDVKM. The CDR3 extends over 15 amino acids. The CDR3 DNA is TGTGCCAGCCTTAACTCGGGACAGGGGGCCTACGAGCAGTACTTC. Its protein product is CASLNSGQGAYEQYF.

This chain connects TRBV18 to TRBJ1-5, with D possibly being TRBD1 (6 bases). This CDR3 spans 15 amino acids. Deletions cut 5 bases from V and 2 bases from J, with 13 bases between. Per germline, CDR1 KGHSH and CDR2 LQKENI. The CDR3 nucleotides are TGTGCCAGCTCAGACCAGGGGAGAGGCAATCAGCCCCAGCATTTT. This codes for CASSDQGRGNQPQHF.

The V gene is TRBV5-8, the J gene TRBJ2-1; either TRBD1 or TRBD2 may supply D (5 bases each). The CDR3 runs 15 residues. Germline V gives CDR1 SGHTS, CDR2 YDEGEE. Trimming shortened V by 2 bases and J by 0 bases, and 9 bases separated the two germline ends. The CDR3 spells CASSFGTSSYNEQFF. The CDR3 nucleotides read TGTGCCAGCAGCTTTGGGACGAGCTCCTACAATGAGCAGTTCTTC.

This chain uses TRBV11-2 with TRBJ2-2; D may match TRBD1 or TRBD2 (5 bases each). The CDR3 consists of 15 residues. The V end lost 2 bases, the J end lost 6 bases, and 13 bases lay between the germline ends. CDR1 SGHAT and CDR2 FQNNGV come from the germline V gene. The chain's CDR3 is CASSLLGVGAGELFF. CDR3 sequence (DNA): TGTGCCAGCAGCTTATTAGGGGTGGGGGCCGGGGAGCTGTTTTTT.

V is TRBV6-1 and J is TRBJ1-5; 9 positions match TRBD1. The CDR3 sequence is 14 residues long. After removal of 8 bases from V and 7 bases from J, the junction contained 9 bases not matched to a gene. CDR1 MNHNS and CDR2 SASEGT come from the germline V gene. Here the CDR3 reads CASYRTGVSQPQHF. As DNA, the CDR3 is TGTGCCAGCTACCGGACAGGGGTTAGCCAGCCCCAGCATTTT.